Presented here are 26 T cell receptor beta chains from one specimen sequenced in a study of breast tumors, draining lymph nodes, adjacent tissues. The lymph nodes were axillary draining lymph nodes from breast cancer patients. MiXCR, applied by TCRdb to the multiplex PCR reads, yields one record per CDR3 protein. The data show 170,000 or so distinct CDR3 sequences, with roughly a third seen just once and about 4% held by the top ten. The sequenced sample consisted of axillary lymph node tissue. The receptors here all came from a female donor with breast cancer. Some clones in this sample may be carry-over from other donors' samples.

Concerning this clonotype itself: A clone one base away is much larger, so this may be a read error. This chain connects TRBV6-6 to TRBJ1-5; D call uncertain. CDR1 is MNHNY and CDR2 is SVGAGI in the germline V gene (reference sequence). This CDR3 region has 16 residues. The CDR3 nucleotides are TGTGCCAGCAGTCACTCTCTGGTATCTGGTAATCAGCCCCAGCATTTT. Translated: CASSHSLVSGNQPQHF.

CDR3 nucleotides: TGTGCCAGCAGTGCCGGGACTGCAACTAATGAAAAACTGTTTTTT. This gives the protein CASSAGTATNEKLFF. The chain has TRBV12-3 or TRBV12-4 and TRBJ1-4; TRBD1 might be the D (5 bases). Trimming pared 5 bases from V and 0 bases from J, leaving 10 bases between. This CDR3 has 15 residues.

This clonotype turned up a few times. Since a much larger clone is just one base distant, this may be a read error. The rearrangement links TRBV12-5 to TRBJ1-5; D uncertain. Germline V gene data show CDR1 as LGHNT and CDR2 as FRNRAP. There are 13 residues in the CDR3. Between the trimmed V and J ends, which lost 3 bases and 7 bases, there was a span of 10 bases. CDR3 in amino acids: CASGFDPYQPQHF. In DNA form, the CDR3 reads TGTGCTAGTGGTTTCGACCCGTACCAGCCCCAGCATTTT. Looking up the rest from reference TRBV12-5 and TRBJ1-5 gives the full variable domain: DARVTQTPRHKVTEMGQEVTMRCQPILGHNTVFWYRQTMMQGLELLAYFRNRAPLDDSGMPKDRFSAEMPDATLATLKIQPSEPRDSAVYFCASGFDPYQPQHFGDGTRLSIL.

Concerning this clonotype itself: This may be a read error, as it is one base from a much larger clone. The CDR3 spells CASSYRTSGQETQYF. DNA of the CDR3: TGTGCCAGCAGCTATAGGACTAGCGGCCAAGAGACCCAGTACTTC. The rearrangement links TRBV5-6 to TRBJ2-5; 10 nucleotides match TRBD2. The CDR3 is 15 amino acids. Germline CDR1 is SGHDT and CDR2 is YYEEEE. J gave up 1 base and V 3 bases, and 3 bases lay outside the gene matches.

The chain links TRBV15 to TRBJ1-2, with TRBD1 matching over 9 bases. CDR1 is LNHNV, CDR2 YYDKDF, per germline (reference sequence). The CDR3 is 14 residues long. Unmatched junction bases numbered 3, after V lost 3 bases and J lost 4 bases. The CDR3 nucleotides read TGTGCCACCAGCAGGGGACAGGGAGGCTATGGCTACACCTTC. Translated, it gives CATSRGQGGYGYTF.

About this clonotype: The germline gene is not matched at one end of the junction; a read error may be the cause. As DNA, the CDR3 is TGCAGTGCCCCCCGGGTGGATGAGCAGTCCTTC. Protein product: CSAPRVDEQSF. The chain joins TRBV20-1 to TRBJ2-1; no clear D gene. The length of the CDR3 is 11 residues. Per the germline V gene, CDR1 is DFQATT and CDR2 is SNEGSKA (reference sequence).

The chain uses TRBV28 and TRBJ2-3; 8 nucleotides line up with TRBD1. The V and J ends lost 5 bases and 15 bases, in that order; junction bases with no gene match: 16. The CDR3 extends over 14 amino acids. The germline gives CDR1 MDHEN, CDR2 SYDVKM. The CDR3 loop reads CASSAITGTGYGYF. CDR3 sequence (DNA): TGTGCCAGCAGTGCTATTACCGGGACAGGATATGGTTATTTT.

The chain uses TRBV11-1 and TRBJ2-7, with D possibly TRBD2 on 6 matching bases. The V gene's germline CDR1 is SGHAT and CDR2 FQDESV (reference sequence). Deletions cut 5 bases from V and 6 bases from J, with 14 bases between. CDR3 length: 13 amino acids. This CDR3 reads CASSPGLTSEQYF. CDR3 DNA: TGTGCCAGCAGCCCGGGACTGACCTCCGAGCAGTACTTC.

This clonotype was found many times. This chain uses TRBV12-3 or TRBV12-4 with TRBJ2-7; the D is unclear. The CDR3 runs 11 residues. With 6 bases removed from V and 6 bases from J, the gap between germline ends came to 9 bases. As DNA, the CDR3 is TGTGCCAGCAGCTGCTCGGCCGAGCAGTACTTC. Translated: CASSCSAEQYF.

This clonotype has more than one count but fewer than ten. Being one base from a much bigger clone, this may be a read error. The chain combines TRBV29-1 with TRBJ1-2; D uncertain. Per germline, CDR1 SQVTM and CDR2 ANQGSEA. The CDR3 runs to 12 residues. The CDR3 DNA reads TGCAGCGTTGATGAGTTTAACTATGGCTACGCCTTC. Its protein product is CSVDEFNYGYAF.

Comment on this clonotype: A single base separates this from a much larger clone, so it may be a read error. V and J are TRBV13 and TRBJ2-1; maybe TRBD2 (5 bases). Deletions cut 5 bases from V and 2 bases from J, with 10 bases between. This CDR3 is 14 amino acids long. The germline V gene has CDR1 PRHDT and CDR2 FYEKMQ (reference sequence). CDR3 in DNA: TGTGCCAGCAGCGTAAGCGGAGCCTACAATGAGCAGTTCTTC. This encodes CASSVSGAYNEQFF.

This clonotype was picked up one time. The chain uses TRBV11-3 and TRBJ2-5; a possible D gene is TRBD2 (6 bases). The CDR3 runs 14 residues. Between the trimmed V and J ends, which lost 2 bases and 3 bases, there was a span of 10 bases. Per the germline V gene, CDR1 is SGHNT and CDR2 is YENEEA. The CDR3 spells CASSLLGGEETQYF. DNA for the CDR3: TGTGCCAGCAGCTTATTGGGCGGGGAAGAGACCCAGTACTTC.

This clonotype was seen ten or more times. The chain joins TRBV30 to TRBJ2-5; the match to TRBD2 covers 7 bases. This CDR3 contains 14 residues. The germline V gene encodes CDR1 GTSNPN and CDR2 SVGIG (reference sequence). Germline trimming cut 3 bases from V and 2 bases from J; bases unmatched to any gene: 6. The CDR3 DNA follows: TGTGCCTGGAGAGGTCCGGGAGGTCAAGAGACCCAGTACTTC. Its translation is CAWRGPGGQETQYF.

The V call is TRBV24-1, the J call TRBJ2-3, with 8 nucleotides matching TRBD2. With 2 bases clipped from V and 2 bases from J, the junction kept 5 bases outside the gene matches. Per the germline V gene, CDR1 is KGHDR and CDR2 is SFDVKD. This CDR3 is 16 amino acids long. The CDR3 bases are TGTGCCACCAGTGATTGGACTAGCTGGAACACAGATACGCAGTATTTT. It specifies CATSDWTSWNTDTQYF.

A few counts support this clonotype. CDR3 residues: CASSLRQTGKNIQYF. The CDR3 region has the DNA TGTGCCAGCAGTTTACGACAGACGGGCAAAAACATTCAGTACTTC. The chain combines TRBV12-3 or TRBV12-4 with TRBJ2-4; D perhaps matches TRBD1 (5 bases). The CDR3 sequence is 15 residues long. V was cut by 2 bases and J by 3 bases, with 11 bases left in between.

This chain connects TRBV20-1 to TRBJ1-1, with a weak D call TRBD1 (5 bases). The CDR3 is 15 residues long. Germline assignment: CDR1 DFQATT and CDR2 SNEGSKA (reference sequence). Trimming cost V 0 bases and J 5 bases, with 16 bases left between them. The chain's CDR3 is CSARDGSAGKTEAFF. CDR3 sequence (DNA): TGCAGTGCTAGAGATGGATCGGCAGGGAAAACTGAAGCTTTCTTT.

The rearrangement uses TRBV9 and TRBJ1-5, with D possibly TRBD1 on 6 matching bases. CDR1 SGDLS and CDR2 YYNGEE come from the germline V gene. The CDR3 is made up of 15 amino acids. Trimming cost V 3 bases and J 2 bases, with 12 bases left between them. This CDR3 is CASSAGAGGNQPQHF. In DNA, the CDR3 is TGTGCCAGCAGCGCAGGTGCAGGGGGCAATCAGCCCCAGCATTTT.

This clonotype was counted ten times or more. CDR3 in DNA: TGTGCCAGCAGCTTAGGGGGGGTTACTAACTATGGCTACACCTTC. Protein: CASSLGGVTNYGYTF. V gene TRBV7-9 combines with J gene TRBJ1-2, with D perhaps TRBD1 (5 bases). The V gene lost 1 base and the J gene lost 0 bases, with 9 bases spanning the gap. Germline V CDR1 and CDR2: SEHNR, FQNEAQ (reference sequence). This CDR3 spans 15 amino acids.

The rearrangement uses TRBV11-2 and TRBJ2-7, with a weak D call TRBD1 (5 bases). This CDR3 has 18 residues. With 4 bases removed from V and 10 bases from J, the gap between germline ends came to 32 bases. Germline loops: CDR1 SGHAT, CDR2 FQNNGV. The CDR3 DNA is TGTGCCAGCAGCTCTCCCCCCGCAAGGGGTAGCCAGTACTCCGAACAGTACTTC. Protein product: CASSSPPARGSQYSEQYF.

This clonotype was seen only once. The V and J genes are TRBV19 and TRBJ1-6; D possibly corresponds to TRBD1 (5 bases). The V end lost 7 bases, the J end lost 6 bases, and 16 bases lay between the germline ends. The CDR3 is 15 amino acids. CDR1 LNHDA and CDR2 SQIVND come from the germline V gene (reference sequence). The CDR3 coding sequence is TGTGCCAGTACGGGGCCTACAGGTCGTAATTCACCCCTCCACTTT. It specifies CASTGPTGRNSPLHF.

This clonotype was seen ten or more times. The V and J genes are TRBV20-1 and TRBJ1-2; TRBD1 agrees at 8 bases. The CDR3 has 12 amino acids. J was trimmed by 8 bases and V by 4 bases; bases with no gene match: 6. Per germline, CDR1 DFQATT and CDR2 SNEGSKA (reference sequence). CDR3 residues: CSAITTGDGYTF. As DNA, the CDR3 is TGCAGTGCTATAACGACAGGGGACGGCTACACCTTC.

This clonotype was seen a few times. CDR3 DNA sequence: TGTGCCAGCAGTACCCCCGGGCTAGCGGGGGGGCCAACTAGCACAGATACGCAGTATTTT. Protein: CASSTPGLAGGPTSTDTQYF. This rearrangement joins TRBV28 to TRBJ2-3, with 12 bases fitting TRBD2. Trimming at V came to 5 bases and at J to 0 bases, leaving 15 bases not matched to a gene. The CDR3 has 20 residues. Germline CDR1 is MDHEN and CDR2 is SYDVKM.

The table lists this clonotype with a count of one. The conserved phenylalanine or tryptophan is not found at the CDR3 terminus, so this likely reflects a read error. Written as DNA, the CDR3 is TGTGCCAGCAGTTACCCAGGGGGTCCCTACGAGCAGTACCTC. This codes for CASSYPGGPYEQYL. The chain has TRBV6-5 and TRBJ2-7; the match to TRBD1 covers 7 bases. V lost 2 bases, J lost 2 bases, and 3 bases stayed unmatched. CDR1 MNHEY and CDR2 SVGAGI come from the germline V gene. CDR3 size: 14 residues.

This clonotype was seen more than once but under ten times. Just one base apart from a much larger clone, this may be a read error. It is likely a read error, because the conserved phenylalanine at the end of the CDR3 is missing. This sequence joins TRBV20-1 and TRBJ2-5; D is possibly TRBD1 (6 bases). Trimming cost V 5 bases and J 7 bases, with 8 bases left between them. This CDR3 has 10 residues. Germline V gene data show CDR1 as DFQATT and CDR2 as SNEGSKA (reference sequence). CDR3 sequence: CSALQGTQYS. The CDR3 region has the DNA TGCAGTGCTCTACAGGGGACCCAGTACTCC.

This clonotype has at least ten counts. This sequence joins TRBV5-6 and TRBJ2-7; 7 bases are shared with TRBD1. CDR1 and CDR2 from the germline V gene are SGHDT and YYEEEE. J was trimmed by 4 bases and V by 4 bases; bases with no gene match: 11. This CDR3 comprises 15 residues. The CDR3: CASSPEPGQLYEQYF. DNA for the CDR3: TGTGCCAGCAGCCCGGAACCGGGACAGTTATACGAGCAGTACTTC.

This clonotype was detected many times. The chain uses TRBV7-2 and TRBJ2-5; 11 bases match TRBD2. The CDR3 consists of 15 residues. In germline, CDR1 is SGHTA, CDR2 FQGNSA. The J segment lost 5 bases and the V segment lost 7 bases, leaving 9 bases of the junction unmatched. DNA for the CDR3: TGTGCCAGCATCAAGGCCGGGACTAGCGGCGAGACCCAGTACTTC. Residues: CASIKAGTSGETQYF.